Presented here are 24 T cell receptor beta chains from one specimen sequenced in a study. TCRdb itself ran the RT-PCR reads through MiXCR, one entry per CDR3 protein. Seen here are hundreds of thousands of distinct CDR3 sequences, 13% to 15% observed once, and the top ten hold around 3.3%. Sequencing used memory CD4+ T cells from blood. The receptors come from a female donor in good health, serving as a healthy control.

The CDR3 reads CASIPPRGRGTDTQYF. The CDR3 DNA follows: TGTGCCAGCATTCCTCCCCGAGGTCGAGGCACAGATACGCAGTATTTT. The chain has TRBV28 and TRBJ2-3, with D hard to call. From germline, CDR1 is MDHEN and CDR2 SYDVKM. This CDR3 is 16 amino acids long. The V end lost 7 bases, the J end lost 1 base, and 18 bases lay between the germline ends.

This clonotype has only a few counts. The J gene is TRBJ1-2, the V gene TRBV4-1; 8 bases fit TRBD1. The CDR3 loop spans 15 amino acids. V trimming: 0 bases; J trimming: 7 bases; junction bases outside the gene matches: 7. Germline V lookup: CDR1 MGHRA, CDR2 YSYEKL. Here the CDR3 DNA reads TGCGCCAGCAGCCAAGATGGCCAGGGGGCGCGTGGCTACACCTTC. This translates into CASSQDGQGARGYTF.

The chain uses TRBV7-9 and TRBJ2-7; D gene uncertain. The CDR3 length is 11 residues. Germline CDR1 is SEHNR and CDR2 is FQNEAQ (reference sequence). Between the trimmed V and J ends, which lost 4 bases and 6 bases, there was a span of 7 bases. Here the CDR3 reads CASSYETEQYF. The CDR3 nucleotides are TGTGCCAGCAGCTACGAGACCGAGCAGTACTTC.

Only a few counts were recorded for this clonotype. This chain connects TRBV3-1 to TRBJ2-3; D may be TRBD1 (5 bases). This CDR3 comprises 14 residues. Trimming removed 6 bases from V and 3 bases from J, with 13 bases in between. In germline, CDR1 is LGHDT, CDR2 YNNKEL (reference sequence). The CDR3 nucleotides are TGTGCCAGCAGAGGACACCTGAGGACAGATACGCAGTATTTT. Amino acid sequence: CASRGHLRTDTQYF.

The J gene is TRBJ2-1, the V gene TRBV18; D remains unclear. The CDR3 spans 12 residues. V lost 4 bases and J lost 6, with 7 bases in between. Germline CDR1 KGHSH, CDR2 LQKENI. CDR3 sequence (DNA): TGTGCCAGCTCACAAATTATCAATGAGCAGTTCTTC. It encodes CASSQIINEQFF.

The CDR3, as DNA: TGTGCCATCAGTGGACAGGGACTCGAGCAGTACTTC. Translation: CAISGQGLEQYF. This chain uses TRBV10-3 with TRBJ2-7; a weak D match, TRBD1 (7 bases). Germline V gene data show CDR1 as ENHRY and CDR2 as SYGVKD. Between the trimmed V and J ends, which lost 4 bases and 6 bases, there was a span of 10 bases. CDR3 length equals 12 residues.

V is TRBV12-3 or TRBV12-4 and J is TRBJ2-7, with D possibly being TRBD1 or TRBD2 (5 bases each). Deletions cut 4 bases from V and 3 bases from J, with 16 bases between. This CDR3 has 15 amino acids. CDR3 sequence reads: CASSSIGRGGYEQYF. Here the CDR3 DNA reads TGTGCCAGCAGTTCGATCGGCCGGGGCGGCTACGAGCAGTACTTC.

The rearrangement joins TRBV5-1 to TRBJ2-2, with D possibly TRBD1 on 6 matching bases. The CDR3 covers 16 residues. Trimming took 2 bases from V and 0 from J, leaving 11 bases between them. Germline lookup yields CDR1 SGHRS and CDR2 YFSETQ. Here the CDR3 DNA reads TGCGCCAGCAGCTTCCAGGGGCCCCCGAACACCGGGGAGCTGTTTTTT. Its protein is CASSFQGPPNTGELFF.

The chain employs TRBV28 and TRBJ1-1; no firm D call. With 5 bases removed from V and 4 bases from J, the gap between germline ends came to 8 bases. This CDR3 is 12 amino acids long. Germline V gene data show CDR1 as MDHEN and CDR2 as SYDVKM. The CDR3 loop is CASSALVTEAFF. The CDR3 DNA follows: TGTGCCAGCAGTGCCTTGGTCACTGAAGCTTTCTTT.

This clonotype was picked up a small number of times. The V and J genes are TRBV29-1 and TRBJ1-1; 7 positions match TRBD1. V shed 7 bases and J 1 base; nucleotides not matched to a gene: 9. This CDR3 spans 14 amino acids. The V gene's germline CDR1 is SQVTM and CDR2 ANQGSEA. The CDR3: CSARGGGQNTEAFF. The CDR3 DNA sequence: TGCAGCGCCAGGGGGGGCGGCCAGAACACTGAAGCTTTCTTT.

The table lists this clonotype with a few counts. CDR3 DNA: TGCAGTGCTAGAGATCTGACAAGAGGGTCCACAGATACGCAGTATTTT. This encodes CSARDLTRGSTDTQYF. The chain employs TRBV20-1 and TRBJ2-3; D is perhaps TRBD2 (5 bases). This CDR3 has 16 residues. Germline values: CDR1 DFQATT, CDR2 SNEGSKA (reference sequence). Trimming removed 0 bases from V and 2 bases from J, with 15 bases in between.

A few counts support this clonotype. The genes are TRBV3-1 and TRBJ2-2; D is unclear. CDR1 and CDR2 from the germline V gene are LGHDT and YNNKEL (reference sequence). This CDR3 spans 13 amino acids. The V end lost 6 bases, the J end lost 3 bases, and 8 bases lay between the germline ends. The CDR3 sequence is CASRYLYTGELFF. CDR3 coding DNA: TGTGCCAGCAGGTACTTGTACACCGGGGAGCTGTTTTTT.

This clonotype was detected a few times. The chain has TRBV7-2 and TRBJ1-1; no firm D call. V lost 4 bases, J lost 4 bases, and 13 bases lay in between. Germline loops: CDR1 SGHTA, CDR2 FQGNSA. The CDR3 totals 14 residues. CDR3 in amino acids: CASSSDITSTEAFF. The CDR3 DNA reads TGTGCCAGCAGCTCAGATATAACGAGCACTGAAGCTTTCTTT.

CDR3 sequence (DNA): TGTGCCAGCAGCGTACTGAGCGGTGTCGGGTGGAATGAGCAGTTCTTC. It encodes CASSVLSGVGWNEQFF. The chain recombines TRBV9 with TRBJ2-1; a weak D match, TRBD2 (5 bases). This CDR3 comprises 16 residues. Trimming pared 1 base from V and 7 bases from J, leaving 18 bases between. CDR1 SGDLS and CDR2 YYNGEE come from the germline V gene.

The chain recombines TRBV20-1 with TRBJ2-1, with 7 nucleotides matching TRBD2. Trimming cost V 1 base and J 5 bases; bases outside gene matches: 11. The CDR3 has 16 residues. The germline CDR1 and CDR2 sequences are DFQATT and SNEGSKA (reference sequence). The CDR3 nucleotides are TGCAGTGCTAGAGGTTGGACTAGGATCGTCCACAATGAGCAGTTCTTC. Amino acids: CSARGWTRIVHNEQFF.

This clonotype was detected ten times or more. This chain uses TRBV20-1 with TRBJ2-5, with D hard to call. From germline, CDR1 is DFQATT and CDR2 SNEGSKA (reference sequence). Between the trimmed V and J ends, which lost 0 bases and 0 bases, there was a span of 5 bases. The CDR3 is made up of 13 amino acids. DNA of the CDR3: TGCAGTGCTAGAGATAACAACCAAGAGACCCAGTACTTC. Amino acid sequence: CSARDNNQETQYF.

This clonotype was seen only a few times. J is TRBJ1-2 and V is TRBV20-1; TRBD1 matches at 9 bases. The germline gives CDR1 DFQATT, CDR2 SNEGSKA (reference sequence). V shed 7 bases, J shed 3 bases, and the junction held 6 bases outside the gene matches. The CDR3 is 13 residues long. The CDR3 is CSGMRQGDYGYTF. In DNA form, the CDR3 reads TGCAGTGGTATGAGACAGGGGGACTATGGCTACACCTTC.

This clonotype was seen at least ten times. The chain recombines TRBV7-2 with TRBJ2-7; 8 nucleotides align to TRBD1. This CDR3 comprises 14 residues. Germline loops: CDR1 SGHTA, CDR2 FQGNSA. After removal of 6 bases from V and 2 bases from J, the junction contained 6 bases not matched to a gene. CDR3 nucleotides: TGTGCCAGCAGAAATCGACAGGGGACCTACGAGCAGTACTTC. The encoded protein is CASRNRQGTYEQYF.

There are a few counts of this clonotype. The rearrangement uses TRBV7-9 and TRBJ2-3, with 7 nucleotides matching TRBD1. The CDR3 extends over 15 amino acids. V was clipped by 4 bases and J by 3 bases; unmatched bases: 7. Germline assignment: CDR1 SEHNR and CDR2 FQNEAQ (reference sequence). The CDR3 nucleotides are TGTGCCAGCAGCTCAAGGGGGCAGGGAACAGATACGCAGTATTTT. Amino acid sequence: CASSSRGQGTDTQYF.

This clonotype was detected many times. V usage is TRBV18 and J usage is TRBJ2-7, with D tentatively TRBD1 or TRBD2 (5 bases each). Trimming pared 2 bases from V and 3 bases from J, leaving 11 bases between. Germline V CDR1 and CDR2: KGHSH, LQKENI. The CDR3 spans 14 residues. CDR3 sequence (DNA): TGTGCCAGCTCACCATCCGGGACCGTCTACGAGCAGTACTTC. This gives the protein CASSPSGTVYEQYF.

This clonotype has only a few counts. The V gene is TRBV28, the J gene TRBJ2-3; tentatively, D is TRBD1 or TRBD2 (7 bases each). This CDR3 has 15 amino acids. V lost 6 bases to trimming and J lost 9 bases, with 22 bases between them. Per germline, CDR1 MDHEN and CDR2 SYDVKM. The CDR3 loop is CASSDPGGARGTQYF. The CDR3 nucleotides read TGTGCCAGCAGCGACCCTGGGGGGGCCAGGGGGACGCAGTATTTT.

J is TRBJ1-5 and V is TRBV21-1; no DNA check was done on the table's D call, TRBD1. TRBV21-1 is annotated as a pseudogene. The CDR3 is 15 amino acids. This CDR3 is CASSLWGAGDQPQHF. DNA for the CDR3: TGTGCCAGCAGCCTCTGGGGGGCAGGGGATCAGCCCCAGCATTTT.

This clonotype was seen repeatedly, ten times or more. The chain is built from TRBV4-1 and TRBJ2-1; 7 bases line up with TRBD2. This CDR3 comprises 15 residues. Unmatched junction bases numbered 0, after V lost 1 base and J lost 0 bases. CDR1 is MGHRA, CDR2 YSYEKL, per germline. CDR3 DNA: TGCGCCAGCAGCCAAGGACTAGCCTCCTACAATGAGCAGTTCTTC. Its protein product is CASSQGLASYNEQFF.

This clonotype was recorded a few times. CDR3 DNA: TGCAGTGCTAGAGGGGGGGAGGGCCCTGCCCTTGGAAAGCAGTACTTC. Its translation: CSARGGEGPALGKQYF. The gene calls are TRBV20-1 and TRBJ2-7; 7 bases are a match to TRBD2. CDR1 and CDR2 from the germline V gene are DFQATT and SNEGSKA (reference sequence). The CDR3 extends over 16 amino acids. The ends lost 1 base at V and 8 bases at J; junction bases unmatched: 17.